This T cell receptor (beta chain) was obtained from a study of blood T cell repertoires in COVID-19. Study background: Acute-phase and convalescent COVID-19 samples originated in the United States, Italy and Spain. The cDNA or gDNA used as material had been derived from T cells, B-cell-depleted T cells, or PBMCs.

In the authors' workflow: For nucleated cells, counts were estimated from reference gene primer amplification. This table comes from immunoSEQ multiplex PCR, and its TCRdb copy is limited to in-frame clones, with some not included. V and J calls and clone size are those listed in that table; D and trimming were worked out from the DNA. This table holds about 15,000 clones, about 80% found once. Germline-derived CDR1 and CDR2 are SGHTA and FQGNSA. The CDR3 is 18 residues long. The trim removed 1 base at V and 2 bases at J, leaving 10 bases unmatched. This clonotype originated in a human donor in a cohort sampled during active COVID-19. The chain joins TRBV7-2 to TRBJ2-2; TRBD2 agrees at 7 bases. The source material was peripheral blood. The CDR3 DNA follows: TGTGCCAGCAGCTTAGGACTTCCCGCTAGCGGCAACACCGGGGAGCTGTTTTTT. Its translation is CASSLGLPASGNTGELFF.